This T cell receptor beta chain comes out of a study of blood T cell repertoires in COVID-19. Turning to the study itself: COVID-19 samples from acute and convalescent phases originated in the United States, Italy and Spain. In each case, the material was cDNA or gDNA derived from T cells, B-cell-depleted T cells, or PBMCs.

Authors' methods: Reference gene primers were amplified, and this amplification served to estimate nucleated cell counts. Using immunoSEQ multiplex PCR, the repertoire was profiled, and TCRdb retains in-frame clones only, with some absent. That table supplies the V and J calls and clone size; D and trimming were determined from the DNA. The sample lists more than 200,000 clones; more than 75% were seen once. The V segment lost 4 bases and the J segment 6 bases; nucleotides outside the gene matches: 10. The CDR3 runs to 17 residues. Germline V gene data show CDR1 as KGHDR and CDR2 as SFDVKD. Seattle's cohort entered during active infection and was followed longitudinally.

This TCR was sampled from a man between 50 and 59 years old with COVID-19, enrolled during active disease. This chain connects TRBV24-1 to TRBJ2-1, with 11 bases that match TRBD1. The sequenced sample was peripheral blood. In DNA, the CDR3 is TGTGCCACCAGTGACACAAACCGGGACAGGGGGATCAATGAGCAGTTCTTC. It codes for CATSDTNRDRGINEQFF.